What follows are 12 T cell receptor beta chains derived from one specimen sequenced in a study of shared clonotypes between healthy human individuals. Profiled with immunoSEQ multiplex PCR; TCRdb holds only in-frame clones, not every one. The sample yields some 2,500,000 clones, 93% seen once. Sequenced sample: naive CD4+ T cells from PBMCs. This sample's subset: CD45RA+ positively selected. All receptors come from a man between 18 and 35 years old in good health. Some clones in this sample may be carry-over from other donors' samples.

The J gene is TRBJ2-5, the V gene TRBV6-1; D is possibly TRBD2 (5 bases). The germline CDR1 and CDR2 sequences are MNHNS and SASEGT. The CDR3 loop spans 12 amino acids. V dropped 3 bases and J dropped 5 bases, with 7 bases sitting between them. The CDR3 nucleotides read TGTGCCAGCAGTGAGAGGGCGGAGACCCAGTACTTC. Translating it yields CASSERAETQYF.

In nucleotides, the CDR3 is TGCGCCAGCAGCCGAGGACAGGGTCTCAGGGATACGCAGTATTTT. It codes for CASSRGQGLRDTQYF. The chain has TRBV4-1 and TRBJ2-3, with 8 bases fitting TRBD1. The V segment lost 4 bases and the J segment 6 bases; nucleotides outside the gene matches: 9. The germline V gene encodes CDR1 MGHRA and CDR2 YSYEKL. This CDR3 contains 15 residues.

V gene TRBV18 combines with J gene TRBJ2-7; D might be TRBD1 or TRBD2, each matching 5 bases. This CDR3 has 18 amino acids. Germline CDR1 is KGHSH and CDR2 is LQKENI. V was trimmed by 0 bases and J by 3 bases, leaving 21 bases between them. The CDR3 bases are TGTGCCAGCTCACCACCGAGGGGAGTAGAATCTATAATCTACGAGCAGTACTTC. Translation: CASSPPRGVESIIYEQYF.

The chain couples TRBV4-1 to TRBJ1-2, with TRBD1 as a possible D gene (6 bases). The germline CDR1 and CDR2 sequences are MGHRA and YSYEKL. V was trimmed by 0 bases and J by 8 bases, leaving 16 bases between them. This CDR3 has 15 residues. CDR3 sequence reads: CASSQEQGANLGYTF. The CDR3 DNA is TGCGCCAGCAGCCAAGAACAGGGTGCGAATCTGGGCTACACCTTC.

J is TRBJ2-3 and V is TRBV5-1; D perhaps matches TRBD2 (6 bases). V lost 0 bases, J lost 5 bases, and 13 bases lay in between. Germline CDR1 and CDR2: SGHRS and YFSETQ. The CDR3 spans 15 residues. CDR3 in amino acids: CASSLGQEGIDTQYF. For the CDR3, the DNA is TGCGCCAGCAGCTTGGGGCAGGAGGGGATAGATACGCAGTATTTT. Based on the CDR3 plus reference TRBV5-1 and TRBJ2-3, the full variable domain is KAGVTQTPRYLIKTRGQQVTLSCSPISGHRSVSWYQQTPGQGLQFLFEYFSETQRNKGNFPGRFSGRQFSNSRSEMNVSTLELGDSALYLCASSLGQEGIDTQYFGPGTRLTVL.

The CDR3 spells CASSRTFTNTGELFF. CDR3 nucleotides: TGTGCCAGCAGCCGGACATTTACGAACACCGGGGAGCTGTTTTTT. This sequence joins TRBV6-4 and TRBJ2-2; D possibly corresponds to TRBD1 (5 bases). Germline assignment: CDR1 MRHNA and CDR2 SNTAGT. The CDR3 covers 15 residues. V lost 6 bases, J lost 0 bases, and 11 bases lay in between.

The DNA of the CDR3 is TGTGCCAGCAGCCCCGGACAGGGTAACTACGAGCAGTACTTC. Residues: CASSPGQGNYEQYF. V is TRBV11-1 and J is TRBJ2-7; TRBD1 aligns across 8 bases. The CDR3 runs 14 residues. The J segment lost 3 bases and the V segment lost 5 bases, leaving 6 bases of the junction unmatched. From germline, CDR1 is SGHAT and CDR2 FQDESV (reference sequence).

The rearrangement uses TRBV5-1 and TRBJ2-1; 8 positions agree with TRBD2. The CDR3 is 15 amino acids. The germline V gene has CDR1 SGHRS and CDR2 YFSETQ. With V trimmed by 6 bases and J by 1 base, 6 bases remained unmatched. CDR3 in amino acids: CASTYLAGSYNEQFF. CDR3 coding DNA: TGCGCCAGCACCTACCTAGCGGGTTCCTACAATGAGCAGTTCTTC.

V usage is TRBV7-3 and J usage is TRBJ1-3, with D maybe TRBD1 (5 bases). Germline-derived CDR1 and CDR2 are SGHTA and FQGTGA. Trimming cost V 5 bases and J 10 bases, with 18 bases left between them. The CDR3 is made up of 14 amino acids. The CDR3 spells CASSLQSGLGTIYF. In DNA form, the CDR3 reads TGTGCCAGCAGCCTTCAATCGGGGCTAGGAACCATATATTTT.

This clone was seen a single time. The chain carries TRBV6-5 and TRBJ2-1, with 10 bases identical to TRBD1. With 5 bases clipped from V and 4 bases from J, the junction kept 2 bases outside the gene matches. The CDR3 covers 14 residues. CDR1 MNHEY and CDR2 SVGAGI come from the germline V gene. The DNA of the CDR3 is TGTGCCAGCAGTAGGACAGGGGGGTACAATGAGCAGTTCTTC. It specifies CASSRTGGYNEQFF.

This rearrangement joins TRBV2 to TRBJ2-5; D remains unclear. This CDR3 spans 14 amino acids. The V gene lost 4 bases and the J gene lost 3 bases, with 12 bases spanning the gap. Germline V CDR1 and CDR2: SNHLY, FYNNEI. CDR3: CASSVRVVEETQYF. The CDR3 nucleotides are TGTGCCAGCAGTGTACGGGTCGTAGAAGAGACCCAGTACTTC.

The chain links TRBV12-5 to TRBJ2-5; D gene unclear. The germline V gene has CDR1 LGHNT and CDR2 FRNRAP. Trimming took 5 bases from V and 4 from J, leaving 14 bases between them. The CDR3 has 14 amino acids. In DNA, the CDR3 is TGTGCTAGTGGTCAAAATGGGTGGGGAGAGACCCAGTACTTC. This codes for CASGQNGWGETQYF.